The entry below describes one T cell receptor (beta chain). Its specificity is unknown. The data belong to a study of shared clonotypes between healthy human individuals. Overall study results and limits: An effect of sequencing depth on clonotype sharing among donors was expected. Naive subsets generally exceeded memory subsets in estimated richness.

The assay was run at deep level. Measured with immunoSEQ multiplex PCR; TCRdb has only the in-frame clones, and not every one. The top ten hold around 24% of the sample, which has hundreds of thousands of clones, 90% to 95% seen once. The naive CD8 population came from CD45RO-negative cells selected for CCR7, without terminally differentiated effector memory CD45RA+ cells. This TCR was sampled from a man between 25 and 39 years old in good health. The sequencing sample was made of naive CD8+ T cells sorted from blood.

CDR3: CASSVGAGGPYEQYF. The CDR3 DNA sequence: TGTGCCAGCAGCGTAGGGGCGGGAGGGCCCTACGAGCAGTACTTC. The chain is built from TRBV9 and TRBJ2-7; 9 positions agree with TRBD2. J lost 2 bases, V lost 0 bases, and 3 bases had no gene match. This CDR3 is built from 15 residues. The germline gives CDR1 SGDLS, CDR2 YYNGEE. The variable domain in full, completed from reference TRBV9 and TRBJ2-7, reads DSGVTQTPKHLITATGQRVTLRCSPRSGDLSVYWYQQSLDQGLQFLIQYYNGEERAKGNILERFSAQQFPDLHSELNLSSLELGDSALYFCASSVGAGGPYEQYFGPGTRLTVT.